The T cell receptor beta chain under discussion was sequenced for a study of T cells after yellow fever vaccination. Universal primer sites and UMIs were introduced during 5'RACE template-switching synthesis of TCR cDNA. TCRdb fed the 5' RACE reads into MiXCR, producing one record per CDR3 protein. The sample lists some 350,000 distinct CDR3 sequences, roughly 4% occurring once. Overall study findings and caveats: Contamination of FACS-sorted repertoires by abundant clonotypes from the bulk population could occur. Reappearance after the booster was seen for most primary-vaccination clones, at 95% to 96% CD4 and 70% to 90% CD8.

Comments on this clonotype: The antigen is not known.

The CDR3 covers 12 residues. Trimming shortened V by 3 bases and J by 11 bases, and 13 bases separated the two germline ends. Germline CDR1 and CDR2: MNHEY and SVGEGT. This TCR derives from a young man who received the YFV17D yellow fever vaccine. The rearrangement joins TRBV6-2 or TRBV6-3 to TRBJ2-5; D ambiguous. The sequenced sample was PBMCs, obtained 5 days after the yellow fever booster vaccination. The CDR3 nucleotides are TGTGCCAGCAGTTATAGTTCACGTTCGCAGTACTTC. This encodes CASSYSSRSQYF.